The present entry profiles one T cell receptor (beta chain) with its context. Its specificity is not known. This specimen belongs to a study of early T cells in non-severe SARS-CoV-2 infection. Study results and caveats: Comparison of clonotypes with VDJdb favored anti-spike CD8 responses while missing private and CD4 specificities.

Researchers attached unique molecular identifiers to individual cDNA molecules. TCRdb recomputed calls from the 5' RACE reads with MiXCR, one row per CDR3 protein. The sample contains 79,000 or so distinct CDR3 sequences, about 13% of which appear only once. The receptor was derived from an adult who was a healthcare worker with PCR-confirmed SARS-CoV-2 infection or an uninfected control (not recorded which). Sequencing was done on a sample of whole blood.

CDR3 sequence: CASGRSSTDTQYF. DNA for the CDR3: TGTGCCAGCGGAAGGTCTAGCACAGATACGCAGTATTTT. The J gene is TRBJ2-3, the V gene TRBV12-3 or TRBV12-4; unclear D gene. This CDR3 comprises 13 residues. Trimming stripped 8 bases from V and 0 bases from J, with 9 bases between.